The 27 T cell receptor beta chains reported below all come from one sample, sequenced in a study of response to subunit inactivated influenza vaccine. TCRdb itself ran the RT-PCR reads through MiXCR, one entry per CDR3 protein. The sample shows just under 550,000 distinct CDR3 sequences, under 30% of them seen only once. These data are also associated with another study on T cells expressing NK-cell markers. From that study: UMIs were included in TCR beta cDNA generated by 5'RACE template switching.

The specimen was CD4+ T cells sorted from PBMCs, collected approximately 13 days after vaccination. The source is a man between 50 and 59 years old who received an inactivated influenza vaccine.

The J gene is TRBJ2-3, the V gene TRBV6-5, with D possibly TRBD2 on 6 matching bases. The CDR3 is made up of 17 amino acids. Germline CDR1 is MNHEY and CDR2 is SVGAGI. Deletions cut 0 bases from V and 1 base from J, with 14 bases between. The chain's CDR3 is CASSYSLRGPRTDTQYF. The DNA of the CDR3 is TGTGCCAGCAGTTACTCCCTGCGGGGACCACGCACAGATACGCAGTATTTT.

V and J are TRBV29-1 and TRBJ1-4; TRBD1 is a possible D gene (5 bases). The CDR3 covers 13 residues. The V end was cut by 3 bases, the J end by 12 bases, with 17 bases between. Germline CDR1 reads SQVTM; CDR2 reads ANQGSEA. The CDR3 DNA follows: TGCAGCGTTGATCGGGGAGGGACCGGGCAACTGTTTTTT. Translating it yields CSVDRGGTGQLFF.

This clonotype was picked up a small number of times. The CDR3 region is CASSRSPGQGNTEAFF. The CDR3 region has the DNA TGTGCCAGCAGCCGAAGTCCGGGACAGGGGAACACTGAAGCTTTCTTT. The chain has TRBV7-9 and TRBJ1-1; 9 bases fit TRBD1. Germline trimming cut 5 bases from V and 1 base from J; bases unmatched to any gene: 8. Germline CDR1 SEHNR, CDR2 FQNEAQ (reference sequence). There are 16 residues in the CDR3.

The chain recombines TRBV18 with TRBJ1-5; the match to TRBD1 covers 9 bases. J gave up 9 bases and V 3 bases, and 3 bases lay outside the gene matches. The germline V gene encodes CDR1 KGHSH and CDR2 LQKENI. This CDR3 has 13 residues. The CDR3 nucleotides are TGTGCCAGCTCACCGGGACAGGGCGCGCCCCAGCATTTT. Translation gives CASSPGQGAPQHF.

V gene TRBV4-3 combines with J gene TRBJ2-2; TRBD2 is a possible D gene (5 bases). This CDR3 has 16 residues. The germline CDR1 and CDR2 sequences are LGHNA and YSLEER. Trimming cost V 0 bases and J 5 bases, with 13 bases left between them. The CDR3 sequence is CASSQEGSPGTGELFF. In nucleotides, the CDR3 is TGCGCCAGCAGCCAAGAGGGGTCACCGGGGACCGGGGAGCTGTTTTTT.

A few counts support this clonotype. The rearrangement links TRBV5-4 to TRBJ2-3; tentative D call: TRBD2 (6 bases). The CDR3 runs 14 residues. The V gene's germline CDR1 is SGHNT and CDR2 YYREEE (reference sequence). Trimming cost V 0 bases and J 6 bases, with 11 bases left between them. The CDR3 region has the DNA TGTGCCAGCAGCTTGGCGGGAGTAGATGATACGCAGTATTTT. Amino acid sequence: CASSLAGVDDTQYF.

The J gene is TRBJ2-1, the V gene TRBV20-1; 8 bases match TRBD1. The CDR3 extends over 18 amino acids. V lost 5 bases and J lost 5; bases outside the gene matches: 20. Germline-derived CDR1 and CDR2 are DFQATT and SNEGSKA (reference sequence). CDR3 sequence reads: CSAYASIRGLWVDNEQFF. CDR3 sequence (DNA): TGCAGTGCTTATGCCTCAATCAGGGGGCTGTGGGTGGACAATGAGCAGTTCTTC.

The V and J genes are TRBV6-2 or TRBV6-3 and TRBJ2-7; tentative D call: TRBD2 (5 bases). V was shortened by 7 bases and J by 4 bases, with 14 bases between the two germline ends. Germline CDR1 MNHEY, CDR2 SVGEGT. CDR3 length: 13 residues. The CDR3 sequence: CASILERAYEQYF. DNA of the CDR3: TGTGCCAGCATCTTAGAGAGGGCGTACGAGCAGTACTTC.

The chain links TRBV11-2 to TRBJ2-5; 11 nucleotides agree with TRBD1. This CDR3 contains 16 residues. Trimming took 5 bases from V and 2 from J; bases not matched to a gene: 7. The germline gives CDR1 SGHAT, CDR2 FQNNGV. Here the CDR3 reads CASSPGTGGEQETQYF. CDR3 DNA: TGTGCCAGCAGCCCCGGGACAGGGGGAGAACAAGAGACCCAGTACTTC.

The table lists this clonotype with a few counts. The V call is TRBV30, the J call TRBJ2-5; the D is unclear. CDR3 length: 16 residues. Germline values: CDR1 GTSNPN, CDR2 SVGIG (reference sequence). Trimming left V 3 bases short and J 1 base short, with 18 bases between. The CDR3 DNA sequence: TGTGCCTGGAGACCGCCTTTATGGCGGACCCAAGAGACCCAGTACTTC. Its protein is CAWRPPLWRTQETQYF.

This clonotype showed up just a few times. The chain combines TRBV10-3 with TRBJ2-7; 9 bases match TRBD1. The CDR3 has 14 residues. The trim removed 6 bases at V and 4 bases at J, leaving 7 bases unmatched. Per germline, CDR1 ENHRY and CDR2 SYGVKD. CDR3 coding DNA: TGTGCCATCAGCCGTCCCGGGACAGGGTACGAGCAGTACTTC. The encoded protein is CAISRPGTGYEQYF.

The V and J genes are TRBV19 and TRBJ1-6; 7 bases agree with TRBD1. The J segment lost 7 bases and the V segment lost 5 bases, leaving 8 bases of the junction unmatched. CDR1 and CDR2 from the germline V gene are LNHDA and SQIVND (reference sequence). The CDR3 contains 15 residues. The CDR3 DNA follows: TGTGCCAGTAGTCTCACGGGGACAGCCAATTCACCCCTCCACTTT. As protein: CASSLTGTANSPLHF.

This rearrangement joins TRBV5-1 to TRBJ2-5; 9 nucleotides agree with TRBD2. CDR3 size: 15 residues. J gave up 2 bases and V 4 bases, and 6 bases lay outside the gene matches. Germline V gene data show CDR1 as SGHRS and CDR2 as YFSETQ. The CDR3 is CASSRLSGGQETQYF. For the CDR3, the DNA is TGCGCCAGCAGCAGGCTTAGCGGGGGTCAAGAGACCCAGTACTTC.

This clonotype has a handful of counts. V is TRBV20-1 and J is TRBJ2-5, with 9 bases fitting TRBD1. The CDR3 totals 13 residues. In germline, CDR1 is DFQATT, CDR2 SNEGSKA (reference sequence). V shed 5 bases and J 4 bases; nucleotides not matched to a gene: 5. The CDR3 DNA is TGCAGTGCTTCGGGACAGGGTATAGAGACCCAGTACTTC. This encodes CSASGQGIETQYF.

On this clonotype: A much larger clone differs from this one at a single base, so this may be a read error. The chain uses TRBV4-3 and TRBJ2-1; D ambiguous. CDR1 is LGHNA and CDR2 is YSLEER in the germline V gene. The CDR3 covers 13 residues. Trimming took 0 bases from V and 8 from J, leaving 8 bases between them. The CDR3 region is CASSQELMDEQFF. CDR3 nucleotide sequence: TGCGCCAGCAGCCAAGAACTCATGGATGAGCAGTTCTTC.

The chain is built from TRBV6-5 and TRBJ2-6; 11 bases align to TRBD1. There are 18 residues in the CDR3. V trimming: 4 bases; J trimming: 0 bases; junction bases outside the gene matches: 5. Germline loops: CDR1 MNHEY, CDR2 SVGAGI. The CDR3 coding sequence is TGTGCCAGCAGTTCGGACAGGGGGCTCCGCTCTGGGGCCAACGTCCTGACTTTC. It specifies CASSSDRGLRSGANVLTF.

The V call is TRBV28, the J call TRBJ1-5; tentatively, D is TRBD1 (5 bases). V was clipped by 2 bases and J by 7 bases, with 18 bases between them. Germline V lookup: CDR1 MDHEN, CDR2 SYDVKM. The CDR3 is made up of 16 amino acids. CDR3 coding DNA: TGTGCCAGCAGTTTAGAGACAGCACGGTTATTACAGCCCCAGCATTTT. Translating it yields CASSLETARLLQPQHF.

This clonotype appeared a few times. The rearrangement uses TRBV20-1 and TRBJ1-1, with TRBD1 as a possible D gene (6 bases). Per the germline V gene, CDR1 is DFQATT and CDR2 is SNEGSKA (reference sequence). The V and J ends lost 0 bases and 1 base respectively, with 12 bases between them. CDR3 size: 15 residues. The CDR3 spells CSARDRGGGNTEAFF. The CDR3 DNA follows: TGCAGTGCTAGAGATCGAGGGGGGGGGAACACTGAAGCTTTCTTT.

This sequence joins TRBV5-1 and TRBJ2-1; perhaps TRBD2 as D (6 bases). The germline gives CDR1 SGHRS, CDR2 YFSETQ. The CDR3 sequence is 15 residues long. V lost 1 base, J lost 8 bases, and 16 bases lay in between. CDR3 sequence (DNA): TGCGCCAGCAGCTTGTTCCCGGGAGTGGGTCATGAGCAGTTCTTC. This translates into CASSLFPGVGHEQFF.

This chain uses TRBV19 with TRBJ2-4; 7 bases line up with TRBD1. Germline trimming cut 6 bases from V and 8 bases from J; bases unmatched to any gene: 16. The CDR3 loop spans 16 amino acids. Germline V lookup: CDR1 LNHDA, CDR2 SQIVND (reference sequence). This CDR3 reads CASSHRQGPVGDIQYF. DNA for the CDR3: TGTGCCAGTAGCCATAGACAGGGTCCGGTGGGGGACATTCAGTACTTC.

This chain uses TRBV2 with TRBJ1-1, with D uncertain. The V end lost 3 bases, the J end lost 1 base, and 6 bases lay between the germline ends. The CDR3 totals 13 residues. Germline V lookup: CDR1 SNHLY, CDR2 FYNNEI. The CDR3 bases are TGTGCCAGCAGTGACTGGGGGAACACTGAAGCTTTCTTT. Translated: CASSDWGNTEAFF.

This clonotype was counted a few times. The chain joins TRBV15 to TRBJ1-6, with D hard to call. CDR1 and CDR2 from the germline V gene are LNHNV and YYDKDF (reference sequence). Trimming shortened V by 5 bases and J by 0 bases, and 11 bases separated the two germline ends. The CDR3 loop spans 16 amino acids. CDR3 residues: CATSSGGSSYNSPLHF. CDR3 in DNA: TGTGCCACCAGCTCCGGAGGTAGCTCCTATAATTCACCCCTCCACTTT.

The gene calls are TRBV11-2 and TRBJ2-2; D is possibly TRBD2 (6 bases). The CDR3 is 14 residues long. Germline assignment: CDR1 SGHAT and CDR2 FQNNGV. V lost 8 bases and J 9 bases, leaving 19 bases between the germline ends. CDR3 nucleotide sequence: TGTGCCAGCGCTCGCGGGACCTTCGGACGGGAGCTGTTTTTT. This codes for CASARGTFGRELFF. Looking up the rest from reference TRBV11-2 and TRBJ2-2 gives the full variable domain: EAGVAQSPRYKIIEKRQSVAFWCNPISGHATLYWYQQILGQGPKLLIQFQNNGVVDDSQLPKDRFSAERLKGVDSTLKIQPAKLEDSAVYLCASARGTFGRELFFGEGSRLTVL.

This sequence joins TRBV5-4 and TRBJ1-1, with TRBD1 matching over 7 bases. In germline, CDR1 is SGHNT, CDR2 YYREEE (reference sequence). CDR3 length equals 14 residues. V lost 4 bases and J lost 7; bases outside the gene matches: 10. The DNA of the CDR3 is TGTGCCAGCAGCAAGAACAGGGGAGGCAGTGAAGCTTTCTTT. This sequence encodes CASSKNRGGSEAFF. Combining the CDR3 with reference TRBV5-4 and TRBJ1-1 gives the whole variable domain ETGVTQSPTHLIKTRGQQVTLRCSSQSGHNTVSWYQQALGQGPQFIFQYYREEENGRGNFPPRFSGLQFPNYSSELNVNALELDDSALYLCASSKNRGGSEAFFGQGTRLTVV.

This sequence joins TRBV11-2 and TRBJ2-1; 12 bases align to TRBD2. Per germline, CDR1 SGHAT and CDR2 FQNNGV. This CDR3 region has 18 residues. Germline trimming cut 3 bases from V and 7 bases from J; bases unmatched to any gene: 13. CDR3 region: CASSFQWGSSGRDNEQFF. CDR3 sequence (DNA): TGTGCCAGCAGCTTTCAGTGGGGCTCTAGCGGGAGGGATAATGAGCAGTTCTTC.

This clonotype turned up a few times. For the CDR3, the DNA is TGTGCCAGCAGCCTTCTGGGCAGGGGGTACACTGAAGCTTTCTTT. This encodes CASSLLGRGYTEAFF. The chain employs TRBV3-1 and TRBJ1-1; TRBD1 matches 7 bases. The length of the CDR3 is 15 residues. Germline CDR1 LGHDT, CDR2 YNNKEL (reference sequence). The V gene end was trimmed by 4 bases and the J gene end by 3 bases; junction bases not matched to a gene: 8.

In its sample, this clonotype was seen once. This rearrangement joins TRBV7-6 to TRBJ2-1, with D maybe TRBD2 (6 bases). Trimming pared 5 bases from V and 0 bases from J, leaving 14 bases between. The CDR3 contains 16 residues. Germline V gene lookup returns CDR1 SGHVS and CDR2 FNYEAQ. CDR3 amino acids: CASSRNPSASYNEQFF. The CDR3 DNA follows: TGTGCCAGCAGCCGAAATCCTAGCGCCTCCTACAATGAGCAGTTCTTC.